This TCR beta chain was sequenced in a study of post-analysis software for immune sequencing data. General study findings and limits: Comparison of patients with controls showed four or five TRBV segments more frequent in patients, TRBV5-6, TRBV5-1 and TRBV20-1 among them.

TCR beta cDNA libraries included unique molecular identifiers. One entry per CDR3 protein results from TCRdb running MiXCR on the PCR reads. The sample records 650,000 to 850,000 distinct CDR3 sequences, around 46% being singletons. The table lists this clonotype with a few counts. Its cognate antigen is unknown. V was pared by 4 bases and J by 10 bases, with 9 bases of the junction left unmatched. Germline V gene sequence: CDR1 MNHNY, CDR2 SVGAGI (reference sequence). This CDR3 spans 14 amino acids. The sequenced sample was blood. The gene calls are TRBV6-6 and TRBJ2-1; 8 bases match TRBD2. This receptor was taken from a girl under 18 with multiple sclerosis. CDR3 sequence (DNA): TGTGCCAGCAGTTCCCCCGTTCGGGAGGGAGAGCAGTTCTTC. Protein sequence: CASSSPVREGEQFF.